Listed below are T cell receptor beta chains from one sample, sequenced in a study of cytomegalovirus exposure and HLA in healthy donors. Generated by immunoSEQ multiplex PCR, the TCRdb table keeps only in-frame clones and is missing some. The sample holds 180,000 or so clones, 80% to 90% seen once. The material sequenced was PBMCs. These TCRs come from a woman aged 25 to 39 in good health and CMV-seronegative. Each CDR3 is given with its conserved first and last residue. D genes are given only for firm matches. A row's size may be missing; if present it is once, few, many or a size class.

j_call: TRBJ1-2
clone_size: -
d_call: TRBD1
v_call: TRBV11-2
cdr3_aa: CASSWGTGYGYTF
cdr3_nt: TGTGCCAGCAGTTGGGGGACAGGCTATGGCTACACCTTC

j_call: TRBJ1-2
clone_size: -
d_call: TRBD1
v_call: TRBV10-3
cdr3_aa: CAISDPGQGGYGYTF
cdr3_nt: TGTGCCATCAGTGATCCTGGACAGGGTGGATATGGCTACACCTTC

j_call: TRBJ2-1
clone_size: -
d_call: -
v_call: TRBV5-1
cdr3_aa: CASSFRDLYNEQFF
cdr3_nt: TGCGCCAGCAGCTTCCGGGACTTATACAATGAGCAGTTCTTC

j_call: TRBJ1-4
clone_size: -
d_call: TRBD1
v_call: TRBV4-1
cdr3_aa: CASSHPYRGPNEKLFF
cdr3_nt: TGCGCCAGCAGCCACCCCTACAGGGGACCTAATGAAAAACTGTTTTTT

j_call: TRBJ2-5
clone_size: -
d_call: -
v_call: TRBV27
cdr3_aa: CASSLSGGPGGETQYF
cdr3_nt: TGTGCCAGCAGTTTATCAGGAGGGCCAGGGGGAGAGACCCAGTACTTC

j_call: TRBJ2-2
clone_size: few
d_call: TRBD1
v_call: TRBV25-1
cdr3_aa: CASRGQVRGGELFF
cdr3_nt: TGTGCCAGCAGGGGACAGGTCCGGGGCGGGGAGCTGTTTTTT

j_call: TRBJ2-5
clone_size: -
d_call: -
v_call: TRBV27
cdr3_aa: CASSLTSNRRVWETQYF
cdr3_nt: TGTGCCAGCAGTTTAACCTCAAATCGGAGGGTTTGGGAGACCCAGTACTTC

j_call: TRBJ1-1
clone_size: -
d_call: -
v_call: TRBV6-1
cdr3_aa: CASTSQMENTEAFF
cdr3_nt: TGTGCCAGCACTTCACAGATGGAGAACACTGAAGCTTTCTTT

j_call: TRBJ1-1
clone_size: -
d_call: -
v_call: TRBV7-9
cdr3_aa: CASSLEGDYEAEAFF
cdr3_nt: TGTGCCAGCAGCTTAGAAGGGGACTACGAGGCTGAAGCTTTCTTT

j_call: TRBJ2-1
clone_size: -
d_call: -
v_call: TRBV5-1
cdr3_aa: CASSPGSYNEQFF
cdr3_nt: TGCGCCAGCAGCCCGGGTTCCTACAATGAGCAGTTCTTC

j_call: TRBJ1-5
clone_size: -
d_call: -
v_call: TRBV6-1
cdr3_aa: CASSEWYGERPQHF
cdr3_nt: TGTGCCAGCAGCGAATGGTATGGGGAGCGGCCCCAGCATTTT

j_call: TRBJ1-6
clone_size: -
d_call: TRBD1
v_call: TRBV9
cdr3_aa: CASSAGTGYNSPLHF
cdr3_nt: TGTGCCAGCAGCGCCGGGACAGGATATAATTCACCCCTCCACTTT

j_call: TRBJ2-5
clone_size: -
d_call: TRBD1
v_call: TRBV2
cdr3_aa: CASSEDRGYQETQYF
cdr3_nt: TGTGCCAGCAGTGAGGACAGGGGGTACCAAGAGACCCAGTACTTC

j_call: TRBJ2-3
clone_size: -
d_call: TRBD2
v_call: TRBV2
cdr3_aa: CASRIAGGSTDTQYF
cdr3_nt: TGTGCCAGCAGGATAGCGGGGGGGAGCACAGATACGCAGTATTTT

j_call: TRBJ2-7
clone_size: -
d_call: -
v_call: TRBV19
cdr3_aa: CASSMGQGSEQYF
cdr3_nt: TGTGCCAGTAGTATGGGGCAGGGTAGTGAGCAGTACTTC

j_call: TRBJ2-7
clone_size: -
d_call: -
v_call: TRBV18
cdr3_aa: CASSPSGVHEQYF
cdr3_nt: TGTGCCAGCTCACCATCCGGGGTCCACGAGCAGTACTTC

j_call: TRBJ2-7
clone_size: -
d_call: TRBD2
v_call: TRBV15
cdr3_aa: CATSGRGRDEQYF
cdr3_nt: TGTGCCACCAGCGGGAGGGGTAGGGACGAGCAGTACTTC

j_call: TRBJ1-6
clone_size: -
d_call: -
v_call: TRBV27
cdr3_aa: CASSFEGAYNSPLHF
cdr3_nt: TGTGCCAGCAGTTTTGAGGGGGCCTATAATTCACCCCTCCACTTT

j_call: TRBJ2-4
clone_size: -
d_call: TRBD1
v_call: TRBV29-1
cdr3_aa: CSVESPGTGSRMAQYF
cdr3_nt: TGCAGCGTTGAATCCCCCGGGACAGGGTCCAGGATGGCTCAGTACTTC

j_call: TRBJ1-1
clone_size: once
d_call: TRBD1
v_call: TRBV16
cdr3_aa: CASSQSYRQGGAFF
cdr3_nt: TGTGCCAGCAGCCAATCTTATCGACAGGGTGGAGCTTTCTTT

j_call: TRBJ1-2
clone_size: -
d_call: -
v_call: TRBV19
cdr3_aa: CASSMSGPFYGYTF
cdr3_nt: TGTGCCAGTAGTATGTCAGGGCCCTTCTATGGCTACACCTTC

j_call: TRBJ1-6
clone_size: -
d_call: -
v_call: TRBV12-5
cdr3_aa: CASGLVLGNHSPLHF
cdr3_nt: TGTGCTAGTGGTTTGGTACTAGGGAACCATTCACCCCTCCACTTT

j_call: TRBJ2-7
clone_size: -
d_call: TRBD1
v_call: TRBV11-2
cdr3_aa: CASSLSWDSGFYEQYF
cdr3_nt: TGTGCCAGCAGCTTATCGTGGGACAGTGGATTTTACGAGCAGTACTTC

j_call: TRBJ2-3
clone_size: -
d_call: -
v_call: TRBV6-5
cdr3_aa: CASSLGGPSTDTQYF
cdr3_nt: TGTGCCAGCAGCCTAGGGGGTCCAAGCACAGATACGCAGTATTTT

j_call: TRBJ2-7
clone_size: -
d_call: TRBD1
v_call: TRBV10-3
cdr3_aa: CAISGQGNPYEQYF
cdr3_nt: TGTGCCATCAGTGGACAGGGGAATCCCTACGAGCAGTACTTC

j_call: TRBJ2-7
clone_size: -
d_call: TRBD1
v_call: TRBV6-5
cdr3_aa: CASSGTGRGEQYF
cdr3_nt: TGTGCCAGCAGTGGGACAGGGAGGGGCGAGCAGTACTTC

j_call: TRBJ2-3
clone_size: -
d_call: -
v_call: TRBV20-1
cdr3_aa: CSARDGDTQYF
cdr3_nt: TGCAGTGCTAGAGATGGCGATACGCAGTATTTT

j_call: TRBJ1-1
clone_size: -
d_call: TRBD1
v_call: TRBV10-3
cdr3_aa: CATGTGGPLNTEAFF
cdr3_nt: TGTGCCACTGGGACAGGGGGCCCTCTGAACACTGAAGCTTTCTTT

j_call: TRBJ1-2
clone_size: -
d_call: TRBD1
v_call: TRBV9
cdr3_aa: CASSVGSDRGLTNYGYTF
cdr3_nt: TGTGCCAGCAGCGTAGGGTCGGACAGGGGCCTTACTAACTATGGCTACACCTTC

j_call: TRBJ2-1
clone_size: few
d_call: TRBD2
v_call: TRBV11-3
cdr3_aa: CASSRVAGGQVEQFF
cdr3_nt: TGTGCCAGCAGCCGAGTAGCGGGGGGGCAGGTTGAGCAGTTCTTC

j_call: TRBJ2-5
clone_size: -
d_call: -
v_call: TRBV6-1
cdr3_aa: CASNQGAGSRETQYF
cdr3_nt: TGTGCCAGCAATCAAGGGGCAGGGTCAAGAGAGACCCAGTACTTC

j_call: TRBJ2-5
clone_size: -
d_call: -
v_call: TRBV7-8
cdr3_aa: CASSNAGGETQYF
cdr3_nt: TGTGCCAGCAGCAACGCTGGGGGGGAGACCCAGTACTTC

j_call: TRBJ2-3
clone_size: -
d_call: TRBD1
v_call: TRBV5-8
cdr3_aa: CASSRDRGTDTQYF
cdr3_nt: TGTGCCAGCAGCCGGGACAGAGGCACAGATACGCAGTATTTT

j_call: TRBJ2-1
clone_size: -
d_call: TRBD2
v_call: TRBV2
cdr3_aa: CASTQPGTSGAGTRPSYNEQFF
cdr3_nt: TGTGCCAGCACCCAACCCGGGACTAGCGGTGCTGGGACCCGTCCCTCCTACAATGAGCAGTTCTTC

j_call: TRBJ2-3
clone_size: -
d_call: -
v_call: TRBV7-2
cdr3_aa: CASSLALRTDTQYF
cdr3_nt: TGTGCCAGCAGCTTAGCTCTGCGGACAGATACGCAGTATTTT

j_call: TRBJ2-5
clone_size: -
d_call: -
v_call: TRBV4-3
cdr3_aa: CASSQEWGDQETQYF
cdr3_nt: TGCGCCAGCAGCCAAGAATGGGGAGACCAAGAGACCCAGTACTTC

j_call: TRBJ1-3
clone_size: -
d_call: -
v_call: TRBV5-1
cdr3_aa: CASSLGGSGNTIYF
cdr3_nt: TGCGCCAGCAGCTTGGGCGGGAGTGGAAACACCATATATTTT

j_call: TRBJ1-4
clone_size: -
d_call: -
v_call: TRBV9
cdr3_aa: CASSVDGINEKLFF
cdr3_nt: TGTGCCAGCAGCGTAGACGGGATTAATGAAAAACTGTTTTTT

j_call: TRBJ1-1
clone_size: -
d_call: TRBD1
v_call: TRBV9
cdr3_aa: CASSAADRGHRNTEAFF
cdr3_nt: TGTGCCAGCAGCGCCGCCGACAGGGGGCACCGGAACACTGAAGCTTTCTTT

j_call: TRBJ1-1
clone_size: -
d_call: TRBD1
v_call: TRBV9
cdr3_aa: CASSVGQGMNTEAFF
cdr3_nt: TGTGCCAGCAGCGTAGGACAGGGAATGAACACTGAAGCTTTCTTT

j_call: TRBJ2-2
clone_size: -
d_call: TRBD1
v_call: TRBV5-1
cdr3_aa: CASSLTGQGSTGELFF
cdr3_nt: TGCGCCAGCAGCTTGACCGGACAGGGGAGCACCGGGGAGCTGTTTTTT

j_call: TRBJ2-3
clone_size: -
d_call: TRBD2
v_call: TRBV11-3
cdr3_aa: CASSRGGTSGDTQYF
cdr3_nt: TGTGCCAGCAGCAGGGGTGGGACTAGCGGAGATACGCAGTATTTT

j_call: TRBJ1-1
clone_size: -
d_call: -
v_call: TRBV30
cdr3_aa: CAWSEQGNTEAFF
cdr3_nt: TGTGCCTGGAGTGAACAGGGGAACACTGAAGCTTTCTTT

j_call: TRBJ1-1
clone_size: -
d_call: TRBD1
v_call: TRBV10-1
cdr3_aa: CASIEQGTPEAFF
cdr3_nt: TGCGCCAGCATCGAACAGGGGACCCCTGAAGCTTTCTTT

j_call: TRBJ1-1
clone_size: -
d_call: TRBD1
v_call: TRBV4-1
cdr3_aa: CASSQQGQGVTEAFF
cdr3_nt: TGCGCCAGCAGCCAGCAGGGACAGGGGGTCACTGAAGCTTTCTTT

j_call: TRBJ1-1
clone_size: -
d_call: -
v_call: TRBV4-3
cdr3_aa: CASSQDVGDGTEAFF
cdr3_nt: TGCGCCAGCAGCCAAGATGTAGGGGATGGGACTGAAGCTTTCTTT

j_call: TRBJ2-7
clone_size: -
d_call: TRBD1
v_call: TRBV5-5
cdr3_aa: CASSPRDRDYEQYF
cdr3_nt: TGTGCCAGCAGCCCCCGGGACAGAGACTACGAGCAGTACTTC

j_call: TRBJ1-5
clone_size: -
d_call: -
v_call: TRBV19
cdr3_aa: CASTLQGGNQPQHF
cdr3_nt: TGTGCCAGTACTCTGCAGGGTGGGAATCAGCCCCAGCATTTT

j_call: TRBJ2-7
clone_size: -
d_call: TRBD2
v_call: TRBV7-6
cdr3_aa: CASSLEASGGAGDEQYF
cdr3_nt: TGTGCCAGCAGCTTAGAAGCTAGCGGGGGGGCCGGTGACGAGCAGTACTTC

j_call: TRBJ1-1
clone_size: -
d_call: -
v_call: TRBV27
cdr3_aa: CASSLLGSGGVGEAFF
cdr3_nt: TGTGCCAGCAGTTTATTGGGGTCCGGAGGGGTGGGTGAAGCTTTCTTT

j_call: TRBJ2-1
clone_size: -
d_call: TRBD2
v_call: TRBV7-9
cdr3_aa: CASSPGGGLAKNNEQFF
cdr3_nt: TGTGCCAGCAGCCCCGGGGGGGGACTAGCCAAGAACAATGAGCAGTTCTTC

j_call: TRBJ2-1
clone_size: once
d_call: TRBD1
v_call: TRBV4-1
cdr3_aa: CASSRGTGGLNEQFF
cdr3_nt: TGCGCCAGCAGCCGTGGGACAGGGGGCTTAAATGAGCAGTTCTTC

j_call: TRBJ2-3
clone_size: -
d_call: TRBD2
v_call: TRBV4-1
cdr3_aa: CASSQGLAGDTDTQYF
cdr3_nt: TGCGCCAGCAGCCAGGGCCTAGCGGGAGACACAGATACGCAGTATTTT

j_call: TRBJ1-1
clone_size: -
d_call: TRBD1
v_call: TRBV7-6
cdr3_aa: CASSFLGGQGDTEAFF
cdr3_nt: TGTGCCAGCAGCTTCCTTGGTGGACAGGGGGACACTGAAGCTTTCTTT

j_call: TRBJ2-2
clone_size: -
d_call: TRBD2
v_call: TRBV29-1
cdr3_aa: CSVAIAGGTGELFF
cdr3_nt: TGCAGCGTTGCCATCGCGGGGGGTACCGGGGAGCTGTTTTTT

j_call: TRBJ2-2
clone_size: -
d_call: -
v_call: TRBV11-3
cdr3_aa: CASTSGKGSGELFF
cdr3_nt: TGTGCCAGCACCTCAGGGAAAGGATCCGGGGAGCTGTTTTTT

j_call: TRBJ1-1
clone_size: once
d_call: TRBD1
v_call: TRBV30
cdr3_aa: CAWSPGQGNTEAFF
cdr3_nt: TGTGCCTGGAGCCCCGGACAGGGGAACACTGAAGCTTTCTTT

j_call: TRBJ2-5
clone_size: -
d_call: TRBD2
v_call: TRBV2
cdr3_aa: CASSESLAGGGETQYF
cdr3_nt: TGTGCCAGCAGTGAATCCCTAGCGGGGGGCGGAGAGACCCAGTACTTC

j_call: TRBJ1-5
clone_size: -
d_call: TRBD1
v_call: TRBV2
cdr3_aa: CASRETGGQPQHF
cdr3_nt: TGTGCCAGCAGAGAGACAGGGGGGCAGCCCCAGCATTTT

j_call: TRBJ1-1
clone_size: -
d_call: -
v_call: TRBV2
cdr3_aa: CASTGLMNTEAFF
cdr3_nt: TGTGCCAGCACGGGTCTAATGAACACTGAAGCTTTCTTT